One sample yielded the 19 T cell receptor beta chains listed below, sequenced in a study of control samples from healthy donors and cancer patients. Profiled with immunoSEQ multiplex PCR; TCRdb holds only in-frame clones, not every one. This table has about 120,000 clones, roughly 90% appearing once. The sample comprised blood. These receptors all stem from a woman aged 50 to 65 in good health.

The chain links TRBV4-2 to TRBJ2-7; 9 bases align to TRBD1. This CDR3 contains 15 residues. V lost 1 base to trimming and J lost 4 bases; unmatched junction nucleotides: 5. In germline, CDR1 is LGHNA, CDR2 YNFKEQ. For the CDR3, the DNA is TGTGCCAGCAGCCAAGCTGGGGACAGGGTGTACGAGCAGTACTTC. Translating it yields CASSQAGDRVYEQYF.

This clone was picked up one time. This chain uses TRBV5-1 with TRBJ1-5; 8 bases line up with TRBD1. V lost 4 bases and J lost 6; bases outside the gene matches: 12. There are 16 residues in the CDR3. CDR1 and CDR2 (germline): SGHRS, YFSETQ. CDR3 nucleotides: TGCGCCAGCAGCCCCGCGGGACAGGTATTAGTTCAGCCCCAGCATTTT. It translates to CASSPAGQVLVQPQHF.

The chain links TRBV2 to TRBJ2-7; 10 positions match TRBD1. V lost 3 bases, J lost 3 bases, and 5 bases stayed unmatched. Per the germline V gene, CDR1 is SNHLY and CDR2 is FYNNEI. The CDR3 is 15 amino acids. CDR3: CASSEGQGLIYEQYF. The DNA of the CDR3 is TGTGCCAGCAGTGAGGGACAGGGGCTTATCTACGAGCAGTACTTC.

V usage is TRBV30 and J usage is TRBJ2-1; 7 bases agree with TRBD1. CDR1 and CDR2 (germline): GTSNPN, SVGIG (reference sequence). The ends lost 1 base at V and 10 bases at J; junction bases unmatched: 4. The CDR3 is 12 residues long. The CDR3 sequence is CAWSGQGHEQFF. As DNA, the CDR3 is TGTGCCTGGAGTGGACAGGGTCACGAGCAGTTCTTC.

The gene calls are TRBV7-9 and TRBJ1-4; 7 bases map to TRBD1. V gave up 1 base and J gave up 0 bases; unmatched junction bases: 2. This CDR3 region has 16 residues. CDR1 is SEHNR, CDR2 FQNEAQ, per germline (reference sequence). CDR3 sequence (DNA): TGTGCCAGCAGCTTAGGGGACAGCACAACTAATGAAAAACTGTTTTTT. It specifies CASSLGDSTTNEKLFF.

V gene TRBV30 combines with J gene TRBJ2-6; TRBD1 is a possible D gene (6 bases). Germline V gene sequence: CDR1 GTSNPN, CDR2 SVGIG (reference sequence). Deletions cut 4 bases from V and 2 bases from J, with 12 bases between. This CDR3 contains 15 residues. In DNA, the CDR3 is TGTGCCTGGAAAAATACAGGGACTGGGGCCAACGTCCTGACTTTC. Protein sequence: CAWKNTGTGANVLTF.

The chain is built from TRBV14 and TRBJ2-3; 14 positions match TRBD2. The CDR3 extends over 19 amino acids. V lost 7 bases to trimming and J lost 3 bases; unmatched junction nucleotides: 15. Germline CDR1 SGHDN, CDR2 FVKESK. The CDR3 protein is CASNHAGTSGGHPTDTQYF. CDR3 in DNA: TGTGCCAGCAACCATGCCGGGACTAGCGGGGGACATCCTACAGATACGCAGTATTTT.

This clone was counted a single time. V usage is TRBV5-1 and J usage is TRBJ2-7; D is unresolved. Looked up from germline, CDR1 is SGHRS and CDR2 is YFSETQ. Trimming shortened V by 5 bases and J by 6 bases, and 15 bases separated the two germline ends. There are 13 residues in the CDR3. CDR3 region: CASSPFPTGEQYF. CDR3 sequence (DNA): TGCGCCAGCAGTCCCTTTCCTACGGGCGAGCAGTACTTC.

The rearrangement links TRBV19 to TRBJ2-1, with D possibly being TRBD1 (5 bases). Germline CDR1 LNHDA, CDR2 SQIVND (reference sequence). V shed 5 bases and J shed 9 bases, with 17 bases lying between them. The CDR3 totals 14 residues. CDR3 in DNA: TGTGCCAGTAGTCTCCAGGGTAGGAGTGGTGAGCAGTTCTTC. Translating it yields CASSLQGRSGEQFF.

The CDR3 nucleotides are TGTGCCATCAGTGGCCCCCTGACAGGGAACACTGAAGCTTTCTTT. As protein: CAISGPLTGNTEAFF. This rearrangement joins TRBV10-3 to TRBJ1-1, with a possible D match to TRBD1 (6 bases). CDR1 and CDR2 from the germline V gene are ENHRY and SYGVKD. This CDR3 is built from 15 residues. Trimming cost V 4 bases and J 1 base, with 13 bases left between them.

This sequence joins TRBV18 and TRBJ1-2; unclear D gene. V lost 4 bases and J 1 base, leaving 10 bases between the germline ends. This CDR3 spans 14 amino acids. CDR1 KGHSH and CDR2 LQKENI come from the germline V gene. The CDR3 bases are TGTGCCAGCTCACAGGAATCCCTTAACTATGGCTACACCTTC. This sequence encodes CASSQESLNYGYTF.

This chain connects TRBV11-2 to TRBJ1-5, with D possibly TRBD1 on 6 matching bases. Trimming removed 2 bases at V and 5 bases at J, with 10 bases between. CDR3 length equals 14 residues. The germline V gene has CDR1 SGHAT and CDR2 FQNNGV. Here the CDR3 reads CASSLRGGDQPQHF. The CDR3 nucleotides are TGTGCCAGCAGCTTAAGGGGGGGGGATCAGCCCCAGCATTTT.

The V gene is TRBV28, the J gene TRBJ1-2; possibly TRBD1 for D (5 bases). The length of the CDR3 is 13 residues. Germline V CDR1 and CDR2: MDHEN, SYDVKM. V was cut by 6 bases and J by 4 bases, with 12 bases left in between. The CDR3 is CASRIGQGYGYTF. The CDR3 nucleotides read TGTGCCAGCAGGATAGGGCAGGGCTATGGCTACACCTTC.

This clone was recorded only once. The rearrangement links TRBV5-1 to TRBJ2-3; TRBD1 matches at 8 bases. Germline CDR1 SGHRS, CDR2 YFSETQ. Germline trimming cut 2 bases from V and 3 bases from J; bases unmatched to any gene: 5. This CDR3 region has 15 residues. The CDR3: CASSLQGDWTDTQYF. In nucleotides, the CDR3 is TGCGCCAGCAGCTTACAGGGGGATTGGACAGATACGCAGTATTTT.

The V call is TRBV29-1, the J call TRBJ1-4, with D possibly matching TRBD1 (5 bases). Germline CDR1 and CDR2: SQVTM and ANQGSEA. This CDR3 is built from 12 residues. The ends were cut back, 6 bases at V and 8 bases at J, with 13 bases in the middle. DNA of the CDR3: TGCAGCGTCGACGCGGGGACGGAAAAACTGTTTTTT. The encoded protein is CSVDAGTEKLFF. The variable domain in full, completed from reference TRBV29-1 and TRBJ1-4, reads SAVISQKPSRDICQRGTSLTIQCQVDSQVTMMFWYRQQPGQSLTLIATANQGSEATYESGFVIDKFPISRPNLTFSTLTVSNMSPEDSSIYLCSVDAGTEKLFFGSGTQLSVL.

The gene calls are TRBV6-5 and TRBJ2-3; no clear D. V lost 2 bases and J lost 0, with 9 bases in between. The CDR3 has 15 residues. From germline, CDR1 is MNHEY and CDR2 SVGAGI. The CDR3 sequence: CASSYGWDSTDTQYF. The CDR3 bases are TGTGCCAGCAGTTACGGTTGGGATAGCACAGATACGCAGTATTTT.

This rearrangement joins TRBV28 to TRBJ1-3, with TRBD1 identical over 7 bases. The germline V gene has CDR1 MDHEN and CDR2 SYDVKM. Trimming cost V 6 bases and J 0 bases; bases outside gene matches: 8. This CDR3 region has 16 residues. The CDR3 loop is CASSLPGQSSGNTIYF. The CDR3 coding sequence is TGTGCCAGCAGCCTGCCGGGACAGAGCTCTGGAAACACCATATATTTT. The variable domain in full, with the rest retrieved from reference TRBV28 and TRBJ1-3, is DVKVTQSSRYLVKRTGEKVFLECVQDMDHENMFWYRQDPGLGLRLIYFSYDVKMKEKGDIPEGYSVSREKKERFSLILESASTNQTSMYLCASSLPGQSSGNTIYFGEGSWLTVV.

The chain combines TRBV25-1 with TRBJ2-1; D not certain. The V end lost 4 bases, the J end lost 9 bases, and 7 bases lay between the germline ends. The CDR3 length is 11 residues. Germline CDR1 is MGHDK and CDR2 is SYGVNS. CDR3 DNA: TGTGCCAGCAGTGGGGGTAGTGAGCAGTTCTTC. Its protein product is CASSGGSEQFF.

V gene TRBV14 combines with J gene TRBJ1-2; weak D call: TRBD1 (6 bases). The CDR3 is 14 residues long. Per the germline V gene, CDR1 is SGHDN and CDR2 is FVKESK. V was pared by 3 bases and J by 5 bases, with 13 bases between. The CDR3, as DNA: TGTGCCAGCAGCCAGGGGACACCGGGATATGGCTACACCTTC. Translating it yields CASSQGTPGYGYTF.